These 20 T cell receptor beta chains originate from one sample sequenced in a study of blood T cell repertoires in COVID-19. Clones were read by immunoSEQ multiplex PCR, and TCRdb kept only the in-frame ones, dropping some. The sample gives around 440,000 clones, approximately 88% of which show up once; roughly 12% is in the top ten. The specimen sequenced was peripheral blood. Source of these receptors: a woman between 50 and 59 years old with COVID-19, enrolled during active disease.

In this sample, this clone turned up once. The chain employs TRBV7-9 and TRBJ2-7, with unresolved D. Germline V CDR1 and CDR2: SEHNR, FQNEAQ (reference sequence). V was trimmed by 0 bases and J by 2 bases, leaving 14 bases between them. The CDR3 sequence is 16 residues long. Here the CDR3 DNA reads TGTGCCAGCAGCTTAGCGCTAGTAACAACGACCTACGAGCAGTACTTC. Translated, it gives CASSLALVTTTYEQYF.

The chain joins TRBV7-7 to TRBJ2-7; 8 bases are a match to TRBD1. Germline loops: CDR1 SSHAT, CDR2 FNYEAQ (reference sequence). The CDR3 is made up of 13 amino acids. The V gene end was trimmed by 3 bases and the J gene end by 6 bases; junction bases not matched to a gene: 4. The CDR3 region has the DNA TGTGCCAGCAGCTTGGACAGGGTGCGCGAGCAGTACTTC. Protein: CASSLDRVREQYF.

The chain is built from TRBV6-2 or TRBV6-3 and TRBJ1-5; 9 bases are a match to TRBD1. CDR3 length: 17 residues. V shed 9 bases, J shed 7 bases, and the junction held 19 bases outside the gene matches. Germline CDR1 and CDR2: MNHEY and SVGEGT. Here the CDR3 reads CASSRTGVERGKQPQHF. In DNA form, the CDR3 reads TGTGCCAGTAGTAGGACAGGGGTAGAGCGGGGTAAACAGCCCCAGCATTTT.

As for this clone: Other DNA sequences in this specimen translate into the identical CDR3. The gene calls are TRBV4-1 and TRBJ2-3; D call uncertain. Germline V gene sequence: CDR1 MGHRA, CDR2 YSYEKL. The CDR3 loop spans 13 amino acids. Between the trimmed V and J ends, which lost 1 base and 5 bases, there was a span of 7 bases. The CDR3 spells CASSQGLVDTQYF. CDR3 in DNA: TGCGCCAGCAGCCAAGGGCTGGTAGATACGCAGTATTTT.

This chain links TRBV5-4 with TRBJ1-3; TRBD1 matches 7 bases. The CDR3 has 17 residues. Germline CDR1 reads SGHNT; CDR2 reads YYREEE (reference sequence). V was pared by 7 bases and J by 1 base, with 14 bases of the junction left unmatched. CDR3 sequence (DNA): TGTGCCAGCGGATCACAAAGGGACAGCCTTTCTGGAAACACCATATATTTT. This encodes CASGSQRDSLSGNTIYF.

The chain combines TRBV5-1 with TRBJ2-1; a possible D gene is TRBD1 (5 bases). The CDR3 has 16 amino acids. Germline loops: CDR1 SGHRS, CDR2 YFSETQ. Trimming removed 4 bases at V and 7 bases at J, with 21 bases between. The CDR3 nucleotides read TGCGCCAGCAGCCCCCGTACAGGCCTCACCGGGAATGAGCAGTTCTTC. Its protein product is CASSPRTGLTGNEQFF.

The chain recombines TRBV2 with TRBJ1-4; 10 bases are a match to TRBD1. J lost 5 bases, V lost 7 bases, and 4 bases had no gene match. The germline gives CDR1 SNHLY, CDR2 FYNNEI. CDR3 length: 14 residues. Written as DNA, the CDR3 is TGTGCCAGCATCCCGGACAGGGGGAATGAAAAACTGTTTTTT. Residues: CASIPDRGNEKLFF. Using reference TRBV2 and TRBJ1-4 for the parts outside the CDR3, the full variable domain is EPEVTQTPSHQVTQMGQEVILRCVPISNHLYFYWYRQILGQKVEFLVSFYNNEISEKSEIFDDQFSVERPDGSNFTLKIRSTKLEDSAMYFCASIPDRGNEKLFFGSGTQLSVL.

The V call is TRBV30, the J call TRBJ1-6; 8 positions agree with TRBD1. The CDR3 loop spans 14 amino acids. Trimming cost V 0 bases and J 10 bases; bases outside gene matches: 5. CDR1 and CDR2 (germline): GTSNPN, SVGIG (reference sequence). The CDR3 DNA reads as TGTGCCTGGAGTGTACTGGACAGGGAATCACCCCTCCACTTT. This encodes CAWSVLDRESPLHF.

The chain couples TRBV6-1 to TRBJ1-2, with 7 bases matching TRBD1. The CDR3 has 15 residues. V gave up 3 bases and J gave up 1 base; unmatched junction bases: 5. From germline, CDR1 is MNHNS and CDR2 SASEGT. CDR3 bases: TGTGCCAGCAGTGACGTCTGGGACAGTAACTATGGCTACACCTTC. Protein sequence: CASSDVWDSNYGYTF.

This chain uses TRBV4-1 with TRBJ1-2; no reliable D call. V gave up 6 bases and J gave up 7 bases, with 18 bases separating them. The CDR3 is made up of 14 amino acids. The V gene's germline CDR1 is MGHRA and CDR2 YSYEKL. The CDR3 region has the DNA TGCGCCAGCAGGACTGTCTTAGAACCGGGTGGCTACACCTTC. Its protein product is CASRTVLEPGGYTF.

The chain joins TRBV7-8 to TRBJ2-2; 8 nucleotides match TRBD1. This CDR3 has 15 amino acids. The germline V gene encodes CDR1 SGHVS and CDR2 FQNEAQ. After removal of 5 bases from V and 3 bases from J, the junction contained 5 bases not matched to a gene. CDR3 residues: CASSPGQGDTGELFF. The CDR3 nucleotides are TGTGCCAGCAGCCCCGGACAGGGAGACACCGGGGAGCTGTTTTTT. Together with reference TRBV7-8 and TRBJ2-2, the CDR3 gives the full variable domain: GAGVSQSPRYKVAKRGQDVALRCDPISGHVSLFWYQQALGQGPEFLTYFQNEAQLDKSGLPSDRFFAERPEGSVSTLKIQRTQQEDSAVYLCASSPGQGDTGELFFGEGSRLTVL.

V is TRBV27 and J is TRBJ1-5; TRBD1 agrees at 7 bases. J gave up 6 bases and V 3 bases, and 8 bases lay outside the gene matches. The germline gives CDR1 MNHEY, CDR2 SMNVEV (reference sequence). The CDR3 runs 15 residues. The CDR3 bases are TGTGCCAGCAGTTTGAAGGGGGCGCGGATTCAGCCCCAGCATTTT. Protein sequence: CASSLKGARIQPQHF.

The rearrangement joins TRBV28 to TRBJ1-1; TRBD1 matches 11 bases. Trimming took 3 bases from V and 10 from J; bases not matched to a gene: 7. CDR1 is MDHEN and CDR2 is SYDVKM in the germline V gene. This CDR3 comprises 14 residues. The CDR3 is CASSLPGQGAIAFF. The CDR3 DNA reads as TGTGCCAGCAGTTTGCCCGGACAGGGGGCGATAGCTTTCTTT.

The V and J genes are TRBV27 and TRBJ1-2, with D unresolved. V lost 10 bases and J lost 7, with 19 bases in between. Germline CDR1 MNHEY, CDR2 SMNVEV (reference sequence). The length of the CDR3 is 13 residues. This CDR3 is CATSRELTIGYTF. The CDR3 bases are TGTGCCACGTCCCGGGAGCTAACTATTGGCTACACCTTC.

This clone was observed once. The V gene is TRBV6-5, the J gene TRBJ1-1, with D uncertain. Per the germline V gene, CDR1 is MNHEY and CDR2 is SVGAGI. CDR3 length: 13 residues. V lost 2 bases and J 6 bases, leaving 10 bases between the germline ends. CDR3 loop: CASSYAIEAEAFF. CDR3 coding DNA: TGTGCCAGCAGTTACGCCATCGAGGCTGAAGCTTTCTTT.

The chain joins TRBV10-3 to TRBJ1-5, with 7 bases that match TRBD1. Germline V gene sequence: CDR1 ENHRY, CDR2 SYGVKD. V gave up 10 bases and J gave up 6 bases; unmatched junction bases: 3. The CDR3 is 11 residues long. The CDR3 nucleotides read TGTGCCAATGGGACAGTTCAGCCCCAGCATTTT. This sequence encodes CANGTVQPQHF.

The chain links TRBV29-1 to TRBJ1-2; 7 bases are shared with TRBD1. This CDR3 region has 14 residues. The germline V gene encodes CDR1 SQVTM and CDR2 ANQGSEA. V was pared by 6 bases and J by 6 bases, with 13 bases of the junction left unmatched. The CDR3 spells CSVRGHERDDGYTF. The CDR3 DNA is TGCAGCGTGAGGGGGCACGAAAGGGACGATGGCTACACCTTC.

This clone was recorded once. This rearrangement joins TRBV2 to TRBJ2-2, with D tentatively TRBD2 (6 bases). The CDR3 contains 13 residues. The V gene lost 5 bases and the J gene lost 6 bases, with 10 bases spanning the gap. Germline V gives CDR1 SNHLY, CDR2 FYNNEI. The CDR3 region is CASSQGLAGELFF. CDR3 DNA: TGTGCCAGCAGTCAGGGACTGGCCGGGGAGCTGTTTTTT.

This clone appeared once. The chain combines TRBV6-6 with TRBJ1-2; D uncertain. The V end was cut by 0 bases, the J end by 5 bases, with 16 bases between. This CDR3 is 16 amino acids long. The V gene's germline CDR1 is MNHNY and CDR2 SVGAGI (reference sequence). CDR3 DNA: TGTGCCAGCAGTTACTCAAGCGGAGGCCTGCCTTATGGCTACACCTTC. Protein product: CASSYSSGGLPYGYTF.

The V call is TRBV15, the J call TRBJ1-1; 7 positions agree with TRBD1. The ends lost 2 bases at V and 12 bases at J; junction bases unmatched: 18. CDR3 length equals 16 residues. The V gene's germline CDR1 is LNHNV and CDR2 YYDKDF (reference sequence). Here the CDR3 reads CATSRSVVTGVLGSFF. In nucleotides, the CDR3 is TGTGCCACCAGCAGATCAGTAGTCACAGGGGTCTTGGGATCTTTCTTT.